This T cell receptor (beta chain) is from a study of neurological immune-mediated disorders. Overall study findings and caveats: The absence of shared CDR3 amino acid sequences among expanded clones across subjects suggests private repertoires in all groups.

The unsorted libraries were generated from a total of 2 million PBMCs, which had been stored in RNAlater at -80 C. This clonotype was recorded many times. Antigen unknown. TCRdb passed the 5' RACE reads through MiXCR, listing each CDR3 protein once. The sample carries 70,000 or so distinct CDR3 sequences, roughly 5.5% recorded once. This CDR3 spans 14 amino acids. Looked up from germline, CDR1 is LGHNA and CDR2 is YNFKEQ. V was cut by 1 base and J by 5 bases, with 9 bases left in between. The V and J genes are TRBV4-2 and TRBJ2-1; D is ambiguous. The clonotype comes from a woman aged 25 to 39 with multiple sclerosis. The sample taken for sequencing was PBMCs. CDR3 nucleotide sequence: TGTGCCAGCAGCCAAGGGACCAATAACAATGAGCAGTTCTTC. Amino acid sequence: CASSQGTNNNEQFF.